What follows are 2 T cell receptor beta chains derived from one specimen sequenced in a study of cytomegalovirus exposure and HLA in healthy donors. Researchers ran the PCR with 60 Vbeta and 13 Jbeta primers. Data came from immunoSEQ multiplex PCR; TCRdb stores just in-frame clones and leaves some out. The top ten clones hold approximately 4.3% of a sample with approximately 110,000 clones, around 78% of them seen once. Sequencing was performed on PBMCs. The receptors come from a man aged 60-69 years in good health and CMV-seropositive.

The rearrangement joins TRBV29-1 to TRBJ2-5; D gene ambiguous. The tail of the sequence fits TRBJ2-7 better, so the J call may be wrong. Germline V gives CDR1 SQVTM, CDR2 ANQGSEA. The CDR3 covers 11 residues. The CDR3: CSVIRVGEQYF. CDR3 nucleotide sequence: TGCAGCGTGATCCGGGTCGGCGAGCAGTACTTC.

DNA of the CDR3: TGTGCCAGCAGTATTCTGAAACAATACGAGCAGTACTTC. This sequence encodes CASSILKQYEQYF. V and J are TRBV28 and TRBJ2-7; D remains unclear. This CDR3 region has 13 residues. CDR1 MDHEN and CDR2 SYDVKM come from the germline V gene. Trimming pared 5 bases from V and 4 bases from J, leaving 12 bases between.